This T cell receptor beta chain was sequenced in a study of OX40 agonist ivuxolimab in advanced cancers. Overall study: Participants, 70% to 90% male, averaged roughly 60 years of age, ranging from about 20 to 80. Therapy given before enrollment (anti-PD-1, anti-PD-L1 or anti-CTLA-4) was allowed, and around 44% had some. Overall study results and limits: CD4+ and CD8+ blood T cells expanded clonally by week 6 at 0.1 to 3.0 mg/kg.

This clone was counted once. Its cognate antigen is unknown. This CDR3 has 14 amino acids. Per the germline V gene, CDR1 is MDHEN and CDR2 is SYDVKM. V lost 4 bases and J 0 bases, leaving 9 bases between the germline ends. The assay was immunoSEQ multiplex PCR, and TCRdb's table has in-frame clones only and misses some. The sample contains some 100,000 clones, 84% of which appear only once. This chain links TRBV28 with TRBJ2-5; D not certain. The TCR comes from an adult with an advanced solid tumor such as melanoma, head and neck, liver or kidney cancer. This material consisted of CD4+ or CD8+ T cells sorted from blood, taken in a trial of the OX40 agonist ivuxolimab. The DNA for the CDR3 is TGTGCCAGCAGTTATACTACCCACCAAGAGACCCAGTACTTC. Amino acids: CASSYTTHQETQYF.